These T cell receptor beta chains were read from a single sample in a study of T cell responses to AZD1222 COVID-19 vaccine. The data were produced by immunoSEQ multiplex PCR, yet TCRdb's version contains in-frame clones alone and is incomplete. The table shows some 120,000 clones, with approximately 90% occurring only once. The sample here was peripheral blood, taken 28 days after the second AZD1222 dose. These receptors were taken from an adult who received the AZD1222 COVID-19 vaccine. CDR3s leave out the opening cysteine and the closing phenylalanine or tryptophan. For some rows the clone size is stated as once, few or many, or as a class when expanded; others skip it.

>TRBV6-5|NA
ASSYSRSPNYGYT
>TRBV6-5|NA
ASSYSISYNSPLH
>TRBV10-1|medium-sized
ASSPGQGTYTEAF
>TRBV12-3/TRBV12-4|once
ASRDTGNTEAF
>TRBV18|NA
ASSPAELTETQY
>TRBV5-1|NA
ASSSPAGQINSPLH
>TRBV10-1|NA
ASSGTGQGASEAF
>TRBV9|few
ASSHHPGGNSYEQY
>TRBV18|NA
ASSPVAGRGNTIY
>TRBV9|NA
ASSVGGTAGNTIY
>TRBV19|NA
ASNPDRSYGYT
>TRBV1|NA
TSSQALCRRAEAF
>TRBV6-5|NA
ASSRGDLSNQPQH
>TRBV6-5|NA
ASSYRPGQPQH
>TRBV29-1|once
SASGADGYT
>TRBV2|NA
ASEPSASTGGYGYT
>TRBV10-3|NA
ASRGTSGYPSTDTQY
>TRBV18|NA
ASSQTMDRGEQY
>TRBV5-1|once
ASSSTGTSEETQY
>TRBV29-1|NA
SVYRIRQRGSYSNQPQH
>TRBV6-6|few
ASSTGLAGTSGEQY
>TRBV29-1|NA
SVGQGDYGYT
>TRBV10-3|NA
AISVTGDTEAF
>TRBV6-1|NA
ASSEDGAAGYGYT
>TRBV6-1|NA
ASSDYGRINTGELF
>TRBV11-2|NA
ASSLTGHYEQY
>TRBV11-2|NA
ASSLAGPNYGYT
>TRBV6-5|NA
ASIDMSTDTQY
>TRBV18|once
ASSKPGLAGQETQY
>TRBV19|NA
ASSKDRAYEQY
>TRBV6-1|NA
ASSGAGGPYEQY
>TRBV6-5|NA
ASSLRGGQPQH
>TRBV6-5|NA
ASSYSGTGYTEAF
>TRBV4-2|once
ASSQPDSYNEQF
>TRBV5-1|NA
ASSLDSSPGNQPQH
>TRBV7-2|NA
ASSSQWTGLNTEAF
>TRBV5-1|NA
ASRTDRSNYGYT
>TRBV27|NA
ASSLSRDITPEAF
>TRBV6-5|NA
ASSSPGLVSGELF
>TRBV12-5|NA
ASGLDLTVAYEQY
>TRBV19|NA
ASRDSGRGDTQY
>TRBV2|NA
ASRGTSGGNEQF
>TRBV25-1|NA
ASSEAWAGRNNEQF
>TRBV5-1|NA
ASSPGQNSPLH
>TRBV6-5|NA
ASSYGNRGTEAF
>TRBV30|NA
ASRTNLAYEQY
>TRBV30|NA
AWSLTSGGYNEQF
>TRBV30|NA
AWSTGLSGNTIY
>TRBV5-1|NA
ASSLIRDTPVEQY
>TRBV3-1/TRBV3-2|NA
ASSQPGAMHGTQY
>TRBV5-1|once
ASSRIADTQY
>TRBV5-1|NA
ASSLDGRETQY
>TRBV6-5|NA
ASTEGAGWEKLF
>TRBV20-1|NA
SASRQYEQY
>TRBV6-2/TRBV6-3|NA
ASSRTTPGAGYGYT